This TCR beta chain derives from a study of regulatory T cells in long-lasting Graves disease. This clonotype was found many times. Time point specified: newly diagnosed GD, antithyroid drugs for less than 3 months. The authors made the TCR library using RNA they extracted from PBMCs. A peripheral blood sample, approximately 10 milliliters in volume, was drawn into EDTA tubes. V dropped 6 bases and J dropped 6; count of bases not matched to a gene: 20. This CDR3 comprises 19 residues. Germline V gene lookup returns CDR1 DFQATT and CDR2 SNEGSKA (reference sequence). In building TCR beta libraries, iRepertoire HTBI primers were used together with Arm-PCR of CDR3 regions. TCRdb analysed the multiplex PCR reads with MiXCR anew, one entry per CDR3 protein. Of 530,000 or so distinct CDR3 sequences listed, roughly 12% are singletons. The same data also went into a second study, on T cells in Graves' hyperthyroidism and ophthalmopathy.

This TCR derives from a man aged 25 to 40 with Graves disease. The genes are TRBV20-1 and TRBJ2-2; TRBD2 agrees at 12 bases. This material consisted of peripheral blood mononuclear cells (PBMCs), taken at new diagnosis, from a patient treated with antithyroid drugs. The CDR3 coding sequence is TGCAGTGCAAGCGAAATCTATCCGGGACTAGCGGGTATCGCCGGGGAGCTGTTTTTT. It translates to CSASEIYPGLAGIAGELFF.